The TCR beta chain under discussion was sequenced for a study of blood T cell repertoires in COVID-19. Trimming pared 4 bases from V and 8 bases from J, leaving 15 bases between. Germline CDR1 MGHRA, CDR2 YSYEKL. There are 14 residues in the CDR3. Per the original methods: From reference gene primer amplification, estimates of nucleated cell counts were derived. Produced via immunoSEQ multiplex PCR; TCRdb's table is partial and in-frame only. The DNA gave D and trimming, while V, J and clone size come from that table. The profile shows some 200,000 clones, roughly 80% of them singletons. This TCR was sampled from a woman between 40 and 50 years old with COVID-19, enrolled during active disease. What was sequenced was peripheral blood. The chain uses TRBV4-1 and TRBJ2-4, with D tentatively TRBD1 (6 bases). The CDR3 here is CASSRGQLEDIQYF. The CDR3 DNA is TGCGCCAGCAGCCGCGGACAGTTGGAGGACATTCAGTACTTC.